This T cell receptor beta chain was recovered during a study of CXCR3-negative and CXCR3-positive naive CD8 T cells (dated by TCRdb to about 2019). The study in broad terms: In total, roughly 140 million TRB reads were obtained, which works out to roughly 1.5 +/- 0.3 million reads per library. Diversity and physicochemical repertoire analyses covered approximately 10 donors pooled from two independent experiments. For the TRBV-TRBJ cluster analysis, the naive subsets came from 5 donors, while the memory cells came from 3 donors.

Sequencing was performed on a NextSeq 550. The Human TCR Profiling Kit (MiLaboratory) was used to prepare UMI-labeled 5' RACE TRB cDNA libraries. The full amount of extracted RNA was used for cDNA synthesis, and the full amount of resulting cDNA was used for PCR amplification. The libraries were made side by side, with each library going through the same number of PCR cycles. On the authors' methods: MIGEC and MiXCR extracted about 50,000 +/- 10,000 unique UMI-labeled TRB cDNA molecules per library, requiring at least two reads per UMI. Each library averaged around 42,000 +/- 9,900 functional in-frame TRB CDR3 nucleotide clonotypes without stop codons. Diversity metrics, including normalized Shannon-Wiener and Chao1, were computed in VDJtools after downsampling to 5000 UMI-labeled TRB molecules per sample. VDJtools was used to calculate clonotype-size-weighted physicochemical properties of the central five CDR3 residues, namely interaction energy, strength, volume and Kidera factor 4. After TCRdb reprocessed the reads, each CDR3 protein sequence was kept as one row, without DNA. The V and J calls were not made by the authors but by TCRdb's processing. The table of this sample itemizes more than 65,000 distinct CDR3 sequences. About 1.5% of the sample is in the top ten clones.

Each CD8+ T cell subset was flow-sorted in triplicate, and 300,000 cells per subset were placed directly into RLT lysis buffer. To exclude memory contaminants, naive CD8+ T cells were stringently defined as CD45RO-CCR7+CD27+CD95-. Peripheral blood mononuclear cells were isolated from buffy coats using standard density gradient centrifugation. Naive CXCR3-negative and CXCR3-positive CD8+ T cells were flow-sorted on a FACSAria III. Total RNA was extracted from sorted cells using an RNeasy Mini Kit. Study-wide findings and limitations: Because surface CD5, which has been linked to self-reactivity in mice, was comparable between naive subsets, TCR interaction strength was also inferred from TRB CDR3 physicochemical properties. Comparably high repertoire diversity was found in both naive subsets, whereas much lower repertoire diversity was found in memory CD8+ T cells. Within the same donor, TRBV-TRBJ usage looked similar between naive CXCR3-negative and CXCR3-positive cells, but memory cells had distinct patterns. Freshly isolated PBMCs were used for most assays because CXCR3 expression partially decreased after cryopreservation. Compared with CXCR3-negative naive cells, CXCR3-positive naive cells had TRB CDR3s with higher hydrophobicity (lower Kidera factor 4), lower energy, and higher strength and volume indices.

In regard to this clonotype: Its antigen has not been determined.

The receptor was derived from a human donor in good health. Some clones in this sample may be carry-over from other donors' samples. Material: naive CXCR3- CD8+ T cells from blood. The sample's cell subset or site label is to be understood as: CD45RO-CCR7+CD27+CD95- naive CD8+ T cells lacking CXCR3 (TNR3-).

The CDR3 reads as follows: CASSPGTARETQYF. The sequence links TRBV7-2 to TRBJ2-5; with no DNA, the TCRdb D assignment of TRBD1 cannot be verified. The germline V gene sets CDR1 to SGHTA and CDR2 to FQGNSA. Measured from the cysteine to the phenylalanine, the CDR3 is 14 residues long. DNA for this receptor is not on file.